Following are 17 T cell receptor beta chains from one sample sequenced in a study of regulatory T cells in long-lasting Graves disease. Documented time point: persistent/refractory GD, antithyroid drugs over 5 years with positive TRAb. PBMC RNA was the source of the TCR library. Construction of the TCR beta libraries employed iRepertoire HTBI primers in conjunction with Arm-PCR of CDR3 regions. One entry per CDR3 protein results from TCRdb running MiXCR on the multiplex PCR reads. The profile covers about 290,000 distinct CDR3 sequences, with around 21% appearing a single time and about 61% taken by the ten largest. The sequencing used peripheral blood mononuclear cells (PBMCs), collected when the disease was refractory, from a patient treated with antithyroid drugs. These receptors were taken from a female donor with Graves disease.

A note on this clonotype: The CDR3 carries no conserved terminal phenylalanine or tryptophan, so it likely arises from a read error. The CDR3 loop reads CAWSSVPYEQYL. In DNA form, the CDR3 reads TGTGCCTGGAGCTCAGTACCCTACGAGCAGTACCTC. V gene TRBV30 combines with J gene TRBJ2-7; D is undetermined. Germline CDR1 reads GTSNPN; CDR2 reads SVGIG (reference sequence). V gave up 3 bases and J gave up 2 bases, with 8 bases separating them. There are 12 residues in the CDR3.

The rearrangement joins TRBV11-2 to TRBJ2-5; D is possibly TRBD1 (5 bases). Trimming took off 5 bases at V and 5 bases at J, with 15 bases between the two ends. The germline V gene has CDR1 SGHAT and CDR2 FQNNGV. The CDR3 runs to 14 residues. This CDR3 reads CASSHEGARETQYF. Here the CDR3 DNA reads TGTGCCAGCAGCCATGAAGGGGCGCGGGAGACCCAGTACTTC.

The table lists this clonotype with a few counts. This chain joins TRBV30 and TRBJ1-3; the D is unclear. This CDR3 has 15 amino acids. Germline V gene data show CDR1 as GTSNPN and CDR2 as SVGIG (reference sequence). Trimming removed 1 base from V and 4 bases from J, with 14 bases in between. CDR3 nucleotides: TGTGCCTGGAGTGGACCATCGGAGCTGGGAAACACCATATATTTT. Its protein is CAWSGPSELGNTIYF.

This clonotype was recorded at least ten times. The CDR3 DNA sequence: TGCAGTGCTCAACCCGCCGATCAGCCCCAGCATTTT. Its protein is CSAQPADQPQHF. The rearrangement links TRBV20-1 to TRBJ1-5; no reliable D call. Between the trimmed V and J ends, which lost 5 bases and 5 bases, there was a span of 10 bases. There are 12 residues in the CDR3. CDR1 and CDR2 from the germline V gene are DFQATT and SNEGSKA (reference sequence).

J is TRBJ2-2 and V is TRBV18; D not resolved. The CDR3 is made up of 14 amino acids. Germline-derived CDR1 and CDR2 are KGHSH and LQKENI. Trimming pared 2 bases from V and 5 bases from J, leaving 9 bases between. CDR3 region: CASSPGASTGELFF. In nucleotides, the CDR3 is TGTGCCAGCTCACCAGGAGCTTCGACCGGGGAGCTGTTTTTT.

This clonotype was seen ten or more times. The gene calls are TRBV11-2 and TRBJ2-5; D gene ambiguous. Germline V CDR1 and CDR2: SGHAT, FQNNGV. CDR3 size: 13 residues. With 2 bases removed from V and 5 bases from J, the gap between germline ends came to 9 bases. CDR3 in DNA: TGTGCCAGCAGCTTAAAAGGGTACGAGACCCAGTACTTC. Amino acid sequence: CASSLKGYETQYF.

This clonotype was recorded a few times. J is TRBJ1-3 and V is TRBV7-2; TRBD1 might be the D (6 bases). This CDR3 region has 16 residues. V was trimmed by 1 base and J by 4 bases, leaving 14 bases between them. Germline loops: CDR1 SGHTA, CDR2 FQGNSA. The CDR3 DNA reads as TGTGCCAGCAGCTTAGGAGGCACAGGGTACGGAAACACCATATATTTT. Protein product: CASSLGGTGYGNTIYF. Full variable domain (rest looked up from reference TRBV7-2 and TRBJ1-3): GAGVSQSPSNKVTEKGKDVELRCDPISGHTALYWYRQSLGQGLEFLIYFQGNSAPDKSGLPSDRFSAERTGGSVSTLTIQRTQQEDSAVYLCASSLGGTGYGNTIYFGEGSWLTVV.

This clonotype was seen a handful of times. The chain carries TRBV11-2 and TRBJ2-2; D gene ambiguous. The germline V and J ends were trimmed by 0 bases and 4 bases, with 6 bases remaining between them. The CDR3 is made up of 14 amino acids. CDR1 and CDR2 from the germline V gene are SGHAT and FQNNGV. The CDR3 region has the DNA TGTGCCAGCAGCTTAGATCGATCCACCGGGGAGCTGTTTTTT. It codes for CASSLDRSTGELFF.

This clonotype has a handful of counts. The V gene is TRBV28, the J gene TRBJ1-4; no definite D call. Germline V gives CDR1 MDHEN, CDR2 SYDVKM. The ends were cut back, 1 base at V and 7 bases at J, with 7 bases in the middle. This CDR3 contains 13 residues. The CDR3 loop reads CASSLSPPEKLFF. DNA of the CDR3: TGTGCCAGCAGTTTATCCCCCCCTGAAAAACTGTTTTTT. Looking up the rest from reference TRBV28 and TRBJ1-4 gives the full variable domain: DVKVTQSSRYLVKRTGEKVFLECVQDMDHENMFWYRQDPGLGLRLIYFSYDVKMKEKGDIPEGYSVSREKKERFSLILESASTNQTSMYLCASSLSPPEKLFFGSGTQLSVL.

The rearrangement links TRBV20-1 to TRBJ2-7, with TRBD1 matching over 9 bases. Germline V gives CDR1 DFQATT, CDR2 SNEGSKA (reference sequence). The V gene end was trimmed by 7 bases and the J gene end by 7 bases; junction bases not matched to a gene: 14. This CDR3 has 14 amino acids. CDR3 nucleotides: TGCAGTGTCCTGGGGCCGGGACAGGGCGAAGAGCAGTACTTC. Its translation: CSVLGPGQGEEQYF.

J is TRBJ1-2 and V is TRBV7-9; possibly TRBD1 for D (6 bases). Germline V lookup: CDR1 SEHNR, CDR2 FQNEAQ (reference sequence). V lost 7 bases to trimming and J lost 4 bases, with 13 bases between them. The CDR3 contains 13 residues. The CDR3 region has the DNA TGTGCCAGCACCCCAGGGGAGTTCTATGGCTACACCTTC. It codes for CASTPGEFYGYTF. Filled out from reference TRBV7-9 and TRBJ1-2, the complete variable domain reads DTGVSQNPRHKITKRGQNVTFRCDPISEHNRLYWYRQTLGQGPEFLTYFQNEAQLEKSRLLSDRFSAERPKGSFSTLEIQRTEQGDSAMYLCASTPGEFYGYTFGSGTRLTVV.

The chain links TRBV12-3 or TRBV12-4 to TRBJ1-4, with D perhaps TRBD1 (5 bases). V was pared by 5 bases and J by 13 bases, with 11 bases between. This CDR3 contains 11 residues. The CDR3 region is CASSLSRVLFF. The CDR3, as DNA: TGTGCCAGCAGTCTTTCCAGGGTACTGTTTTTT.

The chain combines TRBV30 with TRBJ1-1, with unresolved D. The CDR3 runs 15 residues. Trimming shortened V by 3 bases and J by 5 bases, and 19 bases separated the two germline ends. Looked up from germline, CDR1 is GTSNPN and CDR2 is SVGIG (reference sequence). CDR3 sequence (DNA): TGTGCCTGGAGGGCCAACGTGGGGTCTGGTACTGAAGCTTTCTTT. It is translated as CAWRANVGSGTEAFF.

At least ten counts were recorded for this clonotype. The V and J genes are TRBV28 and TRBJ2-5, with TRBD1 matching 8 bases. Trimming at V came to 3 bases and at J to 2 bases, leaving 11 bases not matched to a gene. The CDR3 spans 17 residues. Germline V gene data show CDR1 as MDHEN and CDR2 as SYDVKM. The CDR3 reads CASSLLGQGVWQETQYF. The CDR3 coding sequence is TGTGCCAGCAGTTTGCTTGGACAGGGAGTTTGGCAAGAGACCCAGTACTTC.

This clonotype was observed a few times. The rearrangement links TRBV4-3 to TRBJ2-3, with D possibly being TRBD1 (6 bases). CDR1 and CDR2 (germline): LGHNA, YSLEER. V was trimmed by 6 bases and J by 1 base, leaving 11 bases between them. The CDR3 loop spans 14 amino acids. For the CDR3, the DNA is TGCGCCAGCAGTCCAGGGGTGGGCACAGATACGCAGTATTTT. It specifies CASSPGVGTDTQYF.

This clonotype appeared a few times. This chain joins TRBV20-1 and TRBJ2-2; D is unresolved. The germline V gene has CDR1 DFQATT and CDR2 SNEGSKA (reference sequence). The V end lost 3 bases, the J end lost 6 bases, and 11 bases lay between the germline ends. This CDR3 is 13 amino acids long. CDR3 DNA: TGCAGTGCTAGGAGGCCCGCGGCCGGGGAGCTGTTTTTT. Protein sequence: CSARRPAAGELFF.

This clonotype was seen a handful of times. CDR3 loop: CSVVSPQAGGSSGNEQFF. The DNA for the CDR3 is TGCAGCGTTGTATCCCCTCAAGCGGGAGGTTCTTCAGGCAATGAGCAGTTCTTC. This chain links TRBV29-1 with TRBJ2-1, with 9 bases aligning to TRBD2. The CDR3 contains 18 residues. Germline assignment: CDR1 SQVTM and CDR2 ANQGSEA. Germline trimming cut 4 bases from V and 6 bases from J; bases unmatched to any gene: 19.